This T cell receptor beta chain was sequenced for a study of shared clonotypes between healthy human individuals. Study results and caveats: Several donors showed sharing of approximately 5% of naive CD4 clonotypes.

This table comes from immunoSEQ multiplex PCR, and its TCRdb copy is limited to in-frame clones, with some not included. The data hold nearly 2 million clones, with less than 95% observed a single time. This clone showed up just once. Its antigen is currently unknown. Naive CD8 cells lacked CD45RO and underwent positive selection for CCR7, leaving out terminally differentiated effector memory CD45RA+ cells. Per germline, CDR1 ENHRY and CDR2 SYGVKD. The CDR3 is 15 amino acids. J lost 0 bases, V lost 2 bases, and 1 base had no gene match. The chain carries TRBV10-3 and TRBJ1-1; TRBD1 aligns across 9 bases. The TCR originated in a man aged 18 to 29 in good health. Sequenced material: naive CD8+ T cells sorted from blood. As DNA, the CDR3 is TGTGCCATCAGTGAGGGGACAGGGTTGAACACTGAAGCTTTCTTT. Translated, it gives CAISEGTGLNTEAFF.